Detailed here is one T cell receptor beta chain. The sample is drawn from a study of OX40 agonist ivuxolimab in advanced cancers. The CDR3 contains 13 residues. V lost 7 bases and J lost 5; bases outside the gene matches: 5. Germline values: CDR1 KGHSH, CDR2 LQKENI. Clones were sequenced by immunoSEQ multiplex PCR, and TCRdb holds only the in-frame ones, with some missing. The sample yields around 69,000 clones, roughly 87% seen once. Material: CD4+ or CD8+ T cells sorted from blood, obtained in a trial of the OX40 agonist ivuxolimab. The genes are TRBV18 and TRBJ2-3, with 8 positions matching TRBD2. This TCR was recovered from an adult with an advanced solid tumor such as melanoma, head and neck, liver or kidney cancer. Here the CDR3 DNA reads TGTGCCAGCTTTAGCGGGACCGGAGATACGCAGTATTTT. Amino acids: CASFSGTGDTQYF.